This T cell receptor (beta chain) was identified during a study of cytomegalovirus exposure and HLA in healthy donors. Study-wide results and limits: In a later analysis, productive TCRs from donors in an Asian-associated ancestry cluster reportedly carried fewer N-insertions than the cohort mean. By a later analysis, the bulk of CMV-associated TCR beta chains appeared HLA-restricted.

Per germline, CDR1 MNHNY and CDR2 SVGAGI (reference sequence). CDR3 length equals 15 residues. Losses at the gene ends were 7 bases for V and 5 bases for J; bases not matched to a gene: 9. As concerns this clone: Antigen specificity is unknown.

PCR used 60 Vbeta primers and 13 Jbeta primers. Method: immunoSEQ multiplex PCR; TCRdb's copy keeps in-frame clones and lacks some. The data show 200,000 or so clones, with around 79% seen just once and roughly 0.4% held by the top ten. The TCR was taken from a male donor in good health and CMV-seropositive. The sample comprised PBMCs. This sequence joins TRBV6-6 and TRBJ1-4; 8 nucleotides align to TRBD1. The chain's CDR3 is CASNKPNRGNEKLFF. CDR3 in DNA: TGTGCCAGCAACAAACCCAACAGGGGGAATGAAAAACTGTTTTTT.